Reported below is one T cell receptor beta chain. This specimen comes from a study of blood T cell repertoires in COVID-19. About the study: Some COVID-19 samples were acute and others convalescent; all came from the United States, Italy and Spain.

The germline CDR1 and CDR2 sequences are SGHTA and FQGNSA. V lost 3 bases and J lost 6, with 9 bases in between. The CDR3 covers 13 residues. Sequencing used immunoSEQ multiplex PCR; TCRdb keeps in-frame clones, though not all of them. The sample has about 200,000 clones, roughly 85% seen once; the top ten hold 3% to 4.5%. This rearrangement joins TRBV7-2 to TRBJ1-5; D is ambiguous. Sequenced: PBMCs or T cells enriched from blood (not recorded which). This clonotype originated in a woman aged 40 to 55 with acute COVID-19. The CDR3 region has the DNA TGTGCCAGCAGCTTGGCTTCGGGTCAGCCCCAGCATTTT. Translation: CASSLASGQPQHF.